Following are 17 T cell receptor beta chains from one sample sequenced in a study of blood T cell repertoires in COVID-19. Sequenced by immunoSEQ multiplex PCR; TCRdb stores in-frame clones only, minus some. The sample carries some 250,000 clones, roughly 79% recorded once. Sample: peripheral blood. The receptors here all came from an older woman with active or convalescent COVID-19.

The CDR3 spells CASSGTSGGARFF. CDR3 DNA sequence: TGTGCCAGCAGCGGGACTAGCGGGGGCGCGCGGTTCTTC. V is TRBV7-3 and J is TRBJ2-1; 14 positions match TRBD2. This CDR3 spans 13 amino acids. V lost 5 bases, J lost 15 bases, and 6 bases stayed unmatched. The V gene's germline CDR1 is SGHTA and CDR2 FQGTGA.

CDR3 sequence reads: CASSYPEQGAYEQYF. CDR3 sequence (DNA): TGTGCCAGCAGTTACCCAGAGCAGGGGGCCTACGAGCAGTACTTC. This chain joins TRBV6-2 or TRBV6-3 and TRBJ2-7; the match to TRBD1 covers 7 bases. This CDR3 is built from 15 residues. Germline trimming cut 2 bases from V and 2 bases from J; bases unmatched to any gene: 6. From germline, CDR1 is MNHEY and CDR2 SVGEGT.

The CDR3 nucleotides are TGCGCCAGCAGCCAGCCAGGACGGGGCACTGAAGCTTTCTTT. Translated: CASSQPGRGTEAFF. V gene TRBV4-1 combines with J gene TRBJ1-1; D not certain. Germline V CDR1 and CDR2: MGHRA, YSYEKL. The CDR3 contains 14 residues. Trimming removed 3 bases at V and 4 bases at J, with 12 bases between.

J is TRBJ1-2 and V is TRBV3-1 (or the pseudogene TRBV3-2), with TRBD1 matching over 8 bases. V lost 3 bases, J lost 5 bases, and 11 bases stayed unmatched. The CDR3 is made up of 16 amino acids. Germline CDR1 is LGHDT and CDR2 is YNNKEL (reference sequence). The CDR3 coding sequence is TGTGCCAGCAGCCACCCGACAGGGGCCAACCAATATGGCTACACCTTC. Translated: CASSHPTGANQYGYTF.

The chain has TRBV4-1 and TRBJ2-5, with TRBD2 matching 7 bases. CDR3 length: 16 residues. The germline V gene encodes CDR1 MGHRA and CDR2 YSYEKL. V lost 2 bases and J lost 0; bases outside the gene matches: 6. The CDR3 nucleotides are TGCGCCAGCAGCCAACTGGGGGGGGTATACCAAGAGACCCAGTACTTC. Translating gives CASSQLGGVYQETQYF.

This clone appeared once. This sequence joins TRBV7-2 and TRBJ2-1; 8 bases are shared with TRBD1. Germline CDR1 SGHTA, CDR2 FQGNSA. Trimming took 8 bases from V and 7 from J; bases not matched to a gene: 7. The CDR3 is 13 amino acids. In DNA form, the CDR3 reads TGTGCCAGCGCAGGGGGCAGGGTGAATGAGCAGTTCTTC. It specifies CASAGGRVNEQFF.

This clone has a handful of counts. V is TRBV7-2 and J is TRBJ2-2; 10 nucleotides align to TRBD2. J lost 6 bases, V lost 5 bases, and 15 bases had no gene match. The CDR3 is made up of 18 amino acids. CDR1 is SGHTA, CDR2 FQGNSA, per germline. CDR3 amino acids: CASSPRTSGPKGSGELFF. CDR3 DNA sequence: TGTGCCAGCAGCCCGCGGACTAGCGGCCCCAAGGGGTCCGGGGAGCTGTTTTTT.

V is TRBV12-3 or TRBV12-4 and J is TRBJ1-4, with no clear D. This CDR3 is 13 amino acids long. Trimming took off 8 bases at V and 0 bases at J, with 7 bases between the two ends. CDR3 DNA sequence: TGTGCCAGCTTATCCCCAACTAATGAAAAACTGTTTTTT. Protein sequence: CASLSPTNEKLFF.

The rearrangement links TRBV2 to TRBJ1-5, with D maybe TRBD1 (5 bases). This CDR3 has 14 residues. Between the trimmed V and J ends, which lost 6 bases and 0 bases, there was a span of 9 bases. Germline lookup yields CDR1 SNHLY and CDR2 FYNNEI. The DNA for the CDR3 is TGTGCCAGCAGAGGGGATTATAGCAATCAGCCCCAGCATTTT. It specifies CASRGDYSNQPQHF.

This clone was recorded only once. The CDR3 DNA follows: TGCGCCAGCAGCTCCTCGACTAGCGGGGGGGCTTTTGATACGCAGTATTTT. The encoded protein is CASSSSTSGGAFDTQYF. This sequence joins TRBV5-1 and TRBJ2-3; TRBD2 matches 14 bases. The V and J ends lost 3 bases and 6 bases, in that order; junction bases with no gene match: 9. The CDR3 is 17 amino acids. Per the germline V gene, CDR1 is SGHRS and CDR2 is YFSETQ.

This sequence joins TRBV5-6 and TRBJ2-5, with TRBD1 matching over 9 bases. Trimming cost V 4 bases and J 2 bases; bases outside gene matches: 6. The CDR3 covers 15 residues. Germline CDR1 reads SGHDT; CDR2 reads YYEEEE. CDR3 protein: CASSPRGQGQETQYF. CDR3 bases: TGTGCCAGCAGCCCCCGCGGACAGGGGCAAGAGACCCAGTACTTC.

The chain carries TRBV5-1 and TRBJ2-7; TRBD1 matches 7 bases. CDR3 length: 13 residues. V shed 4 bases, J shed 2 bases, and the junction held 3 bases outside the gene matches. Germline V gives CDR1 SGHRS, CDR2 YFSETQ. The CDR3 region has the DNA TGCGCCAGCAGCGCCGGACAGGCCTACGAGCAGTACTTC. Translation: CASSAGQAYEQYF.

V gene TRBV2 combines with J gene TRBJ1-5; 8 bases agree with TRBD1. CDR3 length: 13 residues. J was trimmed by 7 bases and V by 6 bases; bases with no gene match: 5. CDR1 and CDR2 from the germline V gene are SNHLY and FYNNEI. In nucleotides, the CDR3 is TGTGCCAGCAGCCAGGACAGGGCCCAGCCCCAGCATTTT. This codes for CASSQDRAQPQHF.

The chain joins TRBV12-3 or TRBV12-4 to TRBJ2-7; TRBD1 matches at 7 bases. V was pared by 5 bases and J by 2 bases, with 3 bases of the junction left unmatched. The CDR3 loop spans 13 amino acids. The CDR3 is CASSKQGPYEQYF. The CDR3 region has the DNA TGTGCCAGCAGTAAACAGGGGCCCTACGAGCAGTACTTC.

The gene calls are TRBV5-4 and TRBJ2-3, with no clear D. CDR3 length equals 15 residues. V lost 4 bases and J 4 bases, leaving 16 bases between the germline ends. CDR1 and CDR2 from the germline V gene are SGHNT and YYREEE (reference sequence). In nucleotides, the CDR3 is TGTGCCAGCAGCCCGACTCCGGTTCGGGCAGATACGCAGTATTTT. Translation: CASSPTPVRADTQYF.

The gene calls are TRBV11-3 and TRBJ1-1; no clear D. V dropped 5 bases and J dropped 3 bases, with 10 bases sitting between them. CDR3 length: 13 residues. Germline V gives CDR1 SGHNT, CDR2 YENEEA. In DNA, the CDR3 is TGTGCCAGCAGCCAACTCCGGGACACTGAAGCTTTCTTT. It codes for CASSQLRDTEAFF.

Notes on this clone: This sample includes further DNA sequences coding for the same CDR3. The chain employs TRBV18 and TRBJ1-2; D unclear. The CDR3 totals 13 residues. In germline, CDR1 is KGHSH, CDR2 LQKENI. Between the trimmed V and J ends, which lost 0 bases and 3 bases, there was a span of 5 bases. The DNA of the CDR3 is TGTGCCAGCTCACCACCCCAGGACTATGGCTACACCTTC. Protein product: CASSPPQDYGYTF.